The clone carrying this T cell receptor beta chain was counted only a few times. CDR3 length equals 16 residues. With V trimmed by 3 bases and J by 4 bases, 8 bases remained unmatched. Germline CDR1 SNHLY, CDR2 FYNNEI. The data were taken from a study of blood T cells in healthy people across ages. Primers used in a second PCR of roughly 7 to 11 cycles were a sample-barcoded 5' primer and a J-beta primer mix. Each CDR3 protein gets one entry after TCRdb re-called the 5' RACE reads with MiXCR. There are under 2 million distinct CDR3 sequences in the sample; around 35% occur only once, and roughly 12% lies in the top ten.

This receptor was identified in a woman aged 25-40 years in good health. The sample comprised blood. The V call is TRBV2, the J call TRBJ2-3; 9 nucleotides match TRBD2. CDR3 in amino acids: CASSDEGLAIADTQYF. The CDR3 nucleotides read TGTGCCAGCAGTGACGAGGGACTAGCCATCGCAGATACGCAGTATTTT.